This TCR beta chain is from a study of T cells after yellow fever vaccination. V shed 4 bases, J shed 4 bases, and the junction held 6 bases outside the gene matches. CDR1 and CDR2 from the germline V gene are SGHRS and YFSETQ. The CDR3 extends over 14 amino acids. At least ten counts were recorded for this clonotype. MiXCR was run by TCRdb on the 5' RACE reads, yielding one entry per CDR3 protein. The table records roughly 300,000 distinct CDR3 sequences, about 8.3% of them present only once. This TCR came from a man between 18 and 35 years old who received the YFV17D yellow fever vaccine. The starting material was PBMCs, obtained around 45 days after the first yellow fever vaccination. The V call is TRBV5-1, the J call TRBJ2-5; TRBD1 aligns across 8 bases. The CDR3 DNA sequence: TGCGCCAGCAGCAAAGGACAGGGCTTAGAGACCCAGTACTTC. Its translation: CASSKGQGLETQYF.